These T cell receptor beta chains were read from a single sample in a study of cytomegalovirus exposure and HLA in healthy donors. Using immunoSEQ multiplex PCR, the repertoire was profiled, and TCRdb retains in-frame clones only, with some absent. The data show approximately 150,000 clones, around 80% seen once. What was sequenced was PBMCs. The receptors derive from a woman in her thirties or forties in good health and CMV-seronegative. CDR3s include the opening cysteine and the closing phenylalanine or tryptophan. The D gene is left open where the match is weak. Clone sizes are given selectively: once, few, many, or a class where the clone is expanded.

j_call,clone_size,d_call,v_call,cdr3_aa,cdr3_nt
TRBJ2-1,few,TRBD2,TRBV10-3,CASYSPGLAGEYNEQFF,TGTGCCTCGTATTCTCCGGGACTAGCGGGCGAGTACAATGAGCAGTTCTTC
TRBJ2-7,.,.,TRBV6-1,CASSELGQVRYEQYF,TGTGCCAGCAGTGAATTGGGGCAGGTTAGGTACGAGCAGTACTTC
TRBJ1-4,.,.,TRBV28,CASSLPGSNEKLFF,TGTGCCAGCAGTTTACCGGGTTCAAATGAAAAACTGTTTTTT
TRBJ2-2,.,.,TRBV28,CASSFRGNTGELFF,TGTGCCAGCAGTTTCCGGGGTAACACCGGGGAGCTGTTTTTT
TRBJ2-4,once,TRBD1,TRBV6-6,CASSPGQGVAKNIQYF,TGTGCCAGCAGCCCTGGACAGGGAGTAGCCAAAAACATTCAGTACTTC
TRBJ1-2,.,TRBD1,TRBV7-8,CASSLAVGQNNYGYTF,TGTGCCAGCAGCTTAGCGGTGGGACAGAATAACTATGGCTACACCTTC
TRBJ2-1,.,TRBD2,TRBV19,CASSIVAGSAKYNEQFF,TGTGCCAGTAGTATAGTAGCGGGATCAGCCAAGTACAATGAGCAGTTCTTC
TRBJ2-5,.,TRBD1,TRBV28,CASSSPGQGARETQYF,TGTGCCAGCAGTTCCCCCGGACAGGGGGCTCGCGAGACCCAGTACTTC
TRBJ1-2,.,.,TRBV5-6,CASSFWGGQSFYGYTF,TGTGCCAGCAGCTTTTGGGGGGGACAATCATTCTATGGCTACACCTTC
TRBJ1-4,.,.,TRBV28,CASRKGQVNEKLFF,TGTGCCAGCAGAAAGGGACAAGTAAATGAAAAACTGTTTTTT
TRBJ2-1,.,TRBD1,TRBV14,CASSQDLGQGVSEQFF,TGTGCCAGCAGCCAAGATCTGGGACAGGGGGTTAGTGAGCAGTTCTTC
TRBJ2-7,.,.,TRBV7-2,CASSLAAGSVYEQYF,TGTGCCAGCAGCTTAGCTGCCGGGAGTGTCTACGAGCAGTACTTC
TRBJ1-1,.,.,TRBV28,CASSLRTALNTEAFF,TGTGCCAGCAGTCTCCGGACAGCCTTGAACACTGAAGCTTTCTTT
TRBJ2-5,.,.,TRBV11-1,CASSVRETQYF,TGTGCCAGCAGCGTGAGGGAGACCCAGTACTTC
TRBJ2-3,.,TRBD1,TRBV2,CARARQGNYRTSTDTQYF,TGTGCCAGGGCAAGACAGGGGAATTACCGAACAAGCACAGATACGCAGTATTTT
TRBJ1-5,.,.,TRBV7-2,CASSPVGDQPQHF,TGTGCCAGCAGCCCAGTAGGGGATCAGCCCCAGCATTTT
TRBJ1-2,once,.,TRBV11-2,CASSLTVEGYGYTF,TGTGCCAGCAGTTTGACGGTGGAGGGCTATGGCTACACCTTC
TRBJ1-5,.,TRBD1,TRBV28,CASSLGQGFRQPQHF,TGTGCCAGCAGTTTGGGACAGGGATTTCGTCAGCCCCAGCATTTT
TRBJ1-5,.,TRBD1,TRBV18,CASSAGTGGHQPQHF,TGTGCCAGCTCAGCCGGGACAGGGGGCCATCAGCCCCAGCATTTT
TRBJ1-6,.,TRBD1,TRBV5-6,CASRLTGGGSPLHF,TGTGCCAGCAGACTGACAGGAGGGGGCTCACCCCTCCACTTT
TRBJ2-2,once,TRBD1,TRBV10-3,CAISETGTDLGGELFF,TGTGCTATCAGTGAGACGGGGACAGACCTGGGCGGGGAGCTGTTTTTT
TRBJ1-1,.,.,TRBV19,CATGRDLNTEAFF,TGTGCCACTGGGAGGGACCTTAACACTGAAGCTTTCTTT
TRBJ1-1,.,.,TRBV10-3,CAGRAGLNTEAFF,TGTGCCGGTAGGGCGGGATTGAACACTGAAGCTTTCTTT
TRBJ1-2,.,.,TRBV30,CAWSETYRDGYTF,TGTGCCTGGAGCGAAACTTACAGGGATGGCTACACCTTC
TRBJ2-3,.,TRBD2,TRBV9,CASSASGGVSTDTQYF,TGTGCCAGCAGCGCCTCGGGAGGCGTGAGCACAGATACGCAGTATTTT
TRBJ2-1,.,TRBD2,TRBV18,CASSPTLLSGRAGHEQFF,TGTGCCAGCTCACCAACACTCCTTAGCGGGAGGGCCGGGCATGAGCAGTTCTTC
TRBJ2-1,few,TRBD1,TRBV7-2,CASSATGGHEQFF,TGTGCCAGCAGCGCGACAGGGGGCCATGAGCAGTTCTTC
TRBJ2-2,once,.,TRBV9,CASSPRSAENTGELFF,TGTGCCAGCAGCCCCAGATCCGCGGAAAACACCGGGGAGCTGTTTTTT
TRBJ2-7,.,.,TRBV7-8,CASSLGRTGFYEQYF,TGTGCCAGCAGCTTGGGGAGAACAGGGTTCTACGAGCAGTACTTC
TRBJ2-3,few,TRBD2,TRBV5-4,CASPPGGGTDTQYF,TGTGCCAGCCCGCCGGGGGGAGGCACAGATACGCAGTATTTT
TRBJ2-1,.,.,TRBV28,CASRLPGLSYNEQFF,TGTGCCAGCAGATTACCGGGACTCTCCTACAATGAGCAGTTCTTC
TRBJ2-4,few,.,TRBV28,CASTTRGTIAKNIQYF,TGTGCCAGCACCACCAGGGGAACAATAGCCAAAAACATTCAGTACTTC
TRBJ2-2,.,TRBD2,TRBV29-1,CSVEEGGSGELFF,TGCAGCGTTGAAGAGGGGGGGTCCGGGGAGCTGTTTTTT
TRBJ1-2,.,TRBD1,TRBV4-1,CASSPRQGYGDGYTF,TGCGCCAGCAGCCCCAGACAGGGGTACGGCGATGGCTACACCTTC
TRBJ1-5,.,TRBD1,TRBV10-3,CAIQGAGNQPQHF,TGTGCTATACAGGGGGCAGGCAATCAGCCCCAGCATTTT
TRBJ2-1,.,.,TRBV10-3,CAIDARAGSYNEQFF,TGTGCCATCGACGCTAGAGCGGGCTCCTACAATGAGCAGTTCTTC
TRBJ1-5,.,.,TRBV7-2,CASSLGGGNQPQHF,TGTGCCAGCAGCTTAGGGGGGGGAAATCAGCCCCAGCATTTT
TRBJ2-3,few,.,TRBV7-3,CASSYNTDTQYF,TGTGCCAGCAGCTATAACACAGATACGCAGTATTTT
TRBJ2-1,once,TRBD2,TRBV30,CAWKSGGAIPEQFF,TGTGCCTGGAAGAGCGGGGGGGCCATTCCTGAGCAGTTCTTC
TRBJ2-6,once,TRBD1,TRBV7-8,CASIYRGAGANGLTF,TGTGCCAGCATTTACAGGGGAGCTGGGGCCAACGGCCTGACTTTC
TRBJ1-2,few,.,TRBV25-1,CASSEQGLGYTF,TGTGCCAGCAGTGAGCAGGGTCTTGGCTACACCTTC
TRBJ2-1,few,TRBD1,TRBV5-6,CASSSAYLRQGNYNEQFF,TGTGCCAGCAGCTCAGCTTATCTCCGACAGGGTAACTACAATGAGCAGTTCTTC
TRBJ2-3,once,TRBD2,TRBV7-6,CASSQRGVSSGNTDTQYF,TGTGCCAGCAGTCAACGAGGGGTTTCTAGCGGGAACACAGATACGCAGTATTTT
TRBJ2-7,few,TRBD1,TRBV28,CASTSLRGRVSYEQYF,TGTGCCAGCACTTCCCTCAGGGGGCGCGTCTCCTACGAGCAGTACTTC
TRBJ2-3,.,TRBD1,TRBV10-2,CASSGWDRGTDTQYF,TGCGCCAGCAGTGGCTGGGACAGGGGGACAGATACGCAGTATTTT
TRBJ2-6,.,.,TRBV5-8,CASSTGLIISGANVLTF,TGTGCCAGCAGCACTGGACTGATTATCTCTGGGGCCAACGTCCTGACTTTC
TRBJ1-2,.,.,TRBV7-2,CASSPIQGYGYTF,TGTGCCAGCAGCCCAATTCAGGGCTATGGCTACACCTTC
TRBJ2-3,.,.,TRBV25-1,CASSDDSTTGDTQYF,TGTGCCAGCAGTGACGACTCAACAACCGGGGATACGCAGTATTTT
TRBJ1-3,.,.,TRBV6-5,CASSYSLSSGNTIYF,TGTGCCAGCAGTTACTCGCTGAGCTCTGGAAACACCATATATTTT
TRBJ2-3,.,TRBD1,TRBV9,CASSADGTGITDTQYF,TGTGCCAGCAGCGCCGACGGGACAGGAATCACAGATACGCAGTATTTT
TRBJ2-7,.,TRBD1,TRBV4-3,CASSQSTGTGYEQYF,TGCGCCAGCAGCCAAAGCACCGGGACAGGGTACGAGCAGTACTTC
TRBJ2-2,.,TRBD2,TRBV4-2,CASSPSGGSNTGELFF,TGTGCCAGCAGCCCTAGCGGGGGATCGAACACCGGGGAGCTGTTTTTT